The clone carrying this TCR beta chain was counted once. Repertoires were generated with immunoSEQ multiplex PCR, while TCRdb's copy carries only in-frame clones and drops some. The repertoire holds some 200,000 clones, with approximately 91% as singletons. The entry originates in a study of T cell responses to AZD1222 COVID-19 vaccine. CDR1 is LGHDT and CDR2 is YNNKEL in the germline V gene (reference sequence). V dropped 7 bases and J dropped 0; count of bases not matched to a gene: 9. This CDR3 spans 16 amino acids. The V and J genes are TRBV3-1 (or the pseudogene TRBV3-2) and TRBJ1-3, with 7 bases identical to TRBD1. The source material was peripheral blood, sampled 28 days after the second AZD1222 dose. The receptor was isolated from an adult who received the AZD1222 COVID-19 vaccine. The CDR3 DNA reads TGTGCCAGCACCAGGGGGACGGGCAGCTCTGGAAACACCATATATTTT. This codes for CASTRGTGSSGNTIYF.